Sequencing of this TCR beta chain was carried out in a study of control samples from healthy donors and cancer patients. Here immunoSEQ multiplex PCR was the method, and the copy in TCRdb shows in-frame clones only, minus some. Among 150,000 or so clones listed, 93% were seen once. This receptor was taken from a young man in good health. Specimen: blood.

CDR3 in amino acids: CASSVDWTLTYNEQFF. The CDR3 nucleotides read TGTGCCAGCAGCGTAGATTGGACCTTAACTTACAATGAGCAGTTCTTC. The chain joins TRBV9 to TRBJ2-1, with D uncertain. The CDR3 spans 16 residues. The ends were cut back, 0 bases at V and 4 bases at J, with 14 bases in the middle. In germline, CDR1 is SGDLS, CDR2 YYNGEE.